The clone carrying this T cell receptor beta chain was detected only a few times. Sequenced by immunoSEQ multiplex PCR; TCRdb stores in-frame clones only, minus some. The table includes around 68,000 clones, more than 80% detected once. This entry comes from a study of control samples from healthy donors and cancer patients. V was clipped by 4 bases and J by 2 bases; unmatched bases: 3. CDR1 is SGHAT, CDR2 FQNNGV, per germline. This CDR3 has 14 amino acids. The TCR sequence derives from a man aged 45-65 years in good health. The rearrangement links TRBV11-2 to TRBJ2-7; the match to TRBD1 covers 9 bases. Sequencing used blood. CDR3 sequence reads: CASSSNRGPYEQYF. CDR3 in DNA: TGTGCCAGCAGCTCCAACAGGGGGCCCTACGAGCAGTACTTC.